This T cell receptor beta chain is from a study of regulatory T cells in long-lasting Graves disease. Regarding time point: newly diagnosed GD, antithyroid drugs for less than 3 months. RNA extracted from PBMCs served as the sequencing template. The authors built TCR beta libraries using iRepertoire HTBI primers and Arm-PCR of CDR3 regions. Authors' methods: Across the samples, identification revealed just over 60 TRBV and more than 11 TRBJ segments. TCRdb redid the calling of the multiplex PCR reads with MiXCR, one entry per CDR3 protein. These V and J calls originate from TCRdb's pipeline instead of the authors' own analysis. The repertoire holds some 460,000 distinct CDR3 sequences, with about a sixth as singletons. Germline CDR1 SNHLY, CDR2 FYNNEI. The V gene lost 6 bases and the J gene lost 10 bases, with 16 bases spanning the gap. The CDR3 is 14 residues long. These same data were also listed under a study on T cells in Graves' hyperthyroidism and ophthalmopathy. That source reports: Hyperthyroidism in the patients, aged 18 to 65, was newly diagnosed and under 2 months in duration. Most clonotypes expanded in the thyroid (above 0.001) were also present in blood.

V usage is TRBV2 and J usage is TRBJ1-6, with D uncertain. This material consisted of peripheral blood mononuclear cells (PBMCs), taken at new diagnosis, from a patient treated with antithyroid drugs. This sequence was found in a man aged 40-49 years with Graves disease. The CDR3 coding sequence is TGTGCCAGCAGCGTCCGGTTCCGGGAGTCACCCCTCCACTTT. It codes for CASSVRFRESPLHF.